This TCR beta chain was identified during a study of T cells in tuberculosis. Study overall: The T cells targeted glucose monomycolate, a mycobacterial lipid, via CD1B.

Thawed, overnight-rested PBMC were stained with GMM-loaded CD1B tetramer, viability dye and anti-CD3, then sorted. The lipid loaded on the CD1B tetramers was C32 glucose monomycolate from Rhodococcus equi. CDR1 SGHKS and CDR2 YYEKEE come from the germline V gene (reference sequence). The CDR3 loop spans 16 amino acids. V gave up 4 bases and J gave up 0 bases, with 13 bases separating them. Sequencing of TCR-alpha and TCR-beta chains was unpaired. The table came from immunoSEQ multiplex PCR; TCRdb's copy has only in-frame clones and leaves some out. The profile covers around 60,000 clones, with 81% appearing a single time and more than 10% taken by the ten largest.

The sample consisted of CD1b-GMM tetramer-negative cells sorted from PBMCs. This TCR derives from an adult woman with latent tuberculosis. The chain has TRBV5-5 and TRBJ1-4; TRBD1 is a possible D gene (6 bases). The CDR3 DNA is TGTGCCAGCAGCCAGACAGGACCCGCAACTAATGAAAAACTGTTTTTT. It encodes CASSQTGPATNEKLFF.